A single sample gave rise to the 21 T cell receptor beta chains below, sequenced in a study of blood T cell repertoires in COVID-19. TCRdb's table, derived via immunoSEQ multiplex PCR, lists solely in-frame clones and lacks some. Here the sample spans more than 9,000 clones, roughly four fifths being singletons. The sequencing sample was made of peripheral blood. These receptors were taken from an older woman with acute or convalescent COVID-19.

The rearrangement links TRBV6-5 to TRBJ2-1; a possible D gene is TRBD2 (5 bases). The CDR3 runs 13 residues. V lost 8 bases, J lost 11 bases, and 19 bases lay in between. Germline V gives CDR1 MNHEY, CDR2 SVGAGI. The CDR3 DNA reads as TGTGCCAGCCGGCCTAGCTTGGTGCAACAGCAGTTCTTC. Its protein product is CASRPSLVQQQFF.

In its sample, this clone was seen a few times. This chain joins TRBV20-1 and TRBJ2-3; no definite D call. The germline gives CDR1 DFQATT, CDR2 SNEGSKA (reference sequence). The CDR3 runs to 12 residues. The V end was cut by 3 bases, the J end by 2 bases, with 6 bases between. In DNA form, the CDR3 reads TGCAGTGCTAGTTTATTCACAGATACGCAGTATTTT. Residues: CSASLFTDTQYF.

This chain links TRBV5-1 with TRBJ1-1, with D possibly TRBD1 on 5 matching bases. This CDR3 contains 15 residues. CDR1 is SGHRS, CDR2 YFSETQ, per germline. The V gene lost 0 bases and the J gene lost 5 bases, with 14 bases spanning the gap. The CDR3, as DNA: TGCGCCAGCAGCTTGGGAGACAGTTGGAAGACTGAAGCTTTCTTT. Encoded protein: CASSLGDSWKTEAFF. Complete variable domain (other parts from reference TRBV5-1 and TRBJ1-1): KAGVTQTPRYLIKTRGQQVTLSCSPISGHRSVSWYQQTPGQGLQFLFEYFSETQRNKGNFPGRFSGRQFSNSRSEMNVSTLELGDSALYLCASSLGDSWKTEAFFGQGTRLTVV.

CDR3 in amino acids: CASSYSRGETQYF. The CDR3 DNA sequence: TGTGCCAGCAGTTACTCCAGGGGCGAGACCCAGTACTTC. The J gene is TRBJ2-5, the V gene TRBV6-5; the D gene is possibly TRBD1 (6 bases). With 0 bases removed from V and 5 bases from J, the gap between germline ends came to 7 bases. The CDR3 spans 13 residues. Germline V gene lookup returns CDR1 MNHEY and CDR2 SVGAGI.

The chain joins TRBV3-1 (or the pseudogene TRBV3-2) to TRBJ2-5; 16 nucleotides align to TRBD2. The V gene's germline CDR1 is LGHDT and CDR2 YNNKEL (reference sequence). This CDR3 has 15 amino acids. V gave up 2 bases and J gave up 14 bases; unmatched junction bases: 8. CDR3 coding DNA: TGTGCCAGCAGCCAAACGGGACTAGCGGGGGGGCCTCACTACTTC. The encoded protein is CASSQTGLAGGPHYF.

The CDR3 region is CSANEGRYEQYF. DNA of the CDR3: TGCAGTGCTAATGAGGGGAGATACGAGCAGTACTTC. The genes are TRBV20-1 and TRBJ2-7; D may correspond to TRBD1 or TRBD2 (5 bases each). CDR1 DFQATT and CDR2 SNEGSKA come from the germline V gene (reference sequence). Trimming stripped 4 bases from V and 4 bases from J, with 11 bases between. CDR3 length equals 12 residues.

The chain couples TRBV20-1 to TRBJ1-1; possible D gene TRBD1, 5 bases. V gave up 6 bases and J gave up 7 bases, with 9 bases separating them. CDR1 and CDR2 (germline): DFQATT, SNEGSKA (reference sequence). This CDR3 contains 10 residues. The CDR3 here is CSAWDFEAFF. DNA for the CDR3: TGCAGTGCGTGGGACTTTGAAGCTTTCTTT.

This clone has just a few counts. This chain uses TRBV9 with TRBJ2-7; TRBD1 matches 8 bases. The CDR3 totals 17 residues. CDR1 and CDR2 from the germline V gene are SGDLS and YYNGEE. Unmatched junction bases numbered 21, after V lost 8 bases and J lost 5 bases. This CDR3 is CARWDRPTRGRGDEQYF. CDR3 coding DNA: TGTGCCAGGTGGGACAGGCCGACCAGGGGGCGAGGGGACGAGCAGTACTTC.

The J gene is TRBJ2-5, the V gene TRBV6-6; D remains unclear. V gave up 0 bases and J gave up 5 bases, with 7 bases separating them. Germline values: CDR1 MNHNY, CDR2 SVGAGI (reference sequence). This CDR3 is built from 13 residues. CDR3 DNA sequence: TGTGCCAGCAGTTACTCGAGTCGGGAGACCCAGTACTTC. Protein: CASSYSSRETQYF.

The J gene is TRBJ2-1, the V gene TRBV24-1, with 13 bases lining up with TRBD2. There are 13 residues in the CDR3. CDR1 and CDR2 (germline): KGHDR, SFDVKD. In nucleotides, the CDR3 is TGTGCTTCCGGGACTAGCGGGATCAATGAGCAGTTCTTC. Encoded protein: CASGTSGINEQFF.

The rearrangement links TRBV2 to TRBJ1-6; tentative D call: TRBD1 (6 bases). Germline lookup yields CDR1 SNHLY and CDR2 FYNNEI. The length of the CDR3 is 17 residues. V lost 6 bases, J lost 9 bases, and 24 bases lay in between. The CDR3 DNA sequence: TGTGCCAGCAGCGTGGGACAACCAGGGGACCTGGGTTCACCCCTCCACTTT. It specifies CASSVGQPGDLGSPLHF.

The chain has TRBV20-1 and TRBJ1-2; unclear D gene. The germline V gene encodes CDR1 DFQATT and CDR2 SNEGSKA (reference sequence). V lost 4 bases to trimming and J lost 7 bases, with 10 bases between them. The CDR3 runs to 11 residues. CDR3 region: CSAIGGSGYTF. The CDR3 coding sequence is TGCAGTGCTATAGGAGGGAGTGGCTACACCTTC.

This sequence joins TRBV5-4 and TRBJ2-7, with TRBD2 as a possible D gene (5 bases). Germline lookup yields CDR1 SGHNT and CDR2 YYREEE (reference sequence). V was trimmed by 5 bases and J by 5 bases, leaving 11 bases between them. The CDR3 length is 12 residues. CDR3: CASSWTGNEQYF. The DNA of the CDR3 is TGTGCCAGCAGTTGGACGGGGAACGAGCAGTACTTC.

This chain links TRBV9 with TRBJ2-1; no clear D gene. V lost 0 bases, J lost 3 bases, and 13 bases lay in between. Germline V gene data show CDR1 as SGDLS and CDR2 as YYNGEE. The CDR3 extends over 16 amino acids. CDR3 region: CASSVGGAPYYNEQFF. As DNA, the CDR3 is TGTGCCAGCAGCGTAGGAGGCGCTCCCTACTACAATGAGCAGTTCTTC.

The genes are TRBV7-9 and TRBJ1-5; D is unclear. V lost 5 bases, J lost 4 bases, and 12 bases lay in between. Germline V CDR1 and CDR2: SEHNR, FQNEAQ (reference sequence). This CDR3 has 14 amino acids. This CDR3 is CASSPLSGNQPQHF. The CDR3 region has the DNA TGTGCCAGCAGCCCTTTATCAGGAAATCAGCCCCAGCATTTT.

The chain employs TRBV9 and TRBJ2-5, with D perhaps matching TRBD1 (6 bases). From germline, CDR1 is SGDLS and CDR2 YYNGEE. The CDR3 sequence is 16 residues long. Deletions cut 3 bases from V and 1 base from J, with 16 bases between. The CDR3 DNA follows: TGTGCCAGCAGCGGGCGGAAAACAGGGACCCAAGAGACCCAGTACTTC. Its translation is CASSGRKTGTQETQYF.

The gene calls are TRBV11-2 and TRBJ1-2; the D gene is possibly TRBD1 (6 bases). The length of the CDR3 is 17 residues. V was shortened by 4 bases and J by 5 bases, with 23 bases between the two germline ends. Germline V lookup: CDR1 SGHAT, CDR2 FQNNGV. The CDR3 DNA is TGTGCCAGCAGCTCCCCTACCGGGCTCTGGGACAAATATGGCTACACCTTC. Translation: CASSSPTGLWDKYGYTF.

The J gene is TRBJ1-4, the V gene TRBV10-3, with 7 bases lining up with TRBD1. The CDR3 is made up of 14 amino acids. Germline CDR1 is ENHRY and CDR2 is SYGVKD. V lost 4 bases, J lost 6 bases, and 5 bases stayed unmatched. The CDR3 protein is CAISAQGNDEKLFF. As DNA, the CDR3 is TGTGCCATCAGTGCACAGGGGAACGATGAAAAACTGTTTTTT.

The chain has TRBV7-9 and TRBJ1-1, with 9 bases lining up with TRBD1. After removal of 10 bases from V and 3 bases from J, the junction contained 6 bases not matched to a gene. The CDR3 totals 13 residues. From germline, CDR1 is SEHNR and CDR2 FQNEAQ (reference sequence). The CDR3 loop reads CAISRDRDTEAFF. The CDR3 DNA follows: TGTGCCATTTCCCGGGACAGGGACACTGAAGCTTTCTTT.

The chain couples TRBV6-5 to TRBJ2-3; 8 bases map to TRBD2. The CDR3 sequence is 16 residues long. CDR1 MNHEY and CDR2 SVGAGI come from the germline V gene. V was clipped by 0 bases and J by 4 bases; unmatched bases: 6. CDR3 in amino acids: CASSYSRGAWADTQYF. The CDR3 DNA is TGTGCCAGCAGTTACTCGCGGGGGGCCTGGGCAGATACGCAGTATTTT.

The chain combines TRBV2 with TRBJ2-7; D is perhaps TRBD1 (5 bases). The V gene's germline CDR1 is SNHLY and CDR2 FYNNEI. The V end was cut by 5 bases, the J end by 3 bases, with 11 bases between. The CDR3 consists of 13 residues. The CDR3 DNA sequence: TGTGCCAGCAGTTCGACAGAGAGCTACGAGCAGTACTTC. Its protein is CASSSTESYEQYF.